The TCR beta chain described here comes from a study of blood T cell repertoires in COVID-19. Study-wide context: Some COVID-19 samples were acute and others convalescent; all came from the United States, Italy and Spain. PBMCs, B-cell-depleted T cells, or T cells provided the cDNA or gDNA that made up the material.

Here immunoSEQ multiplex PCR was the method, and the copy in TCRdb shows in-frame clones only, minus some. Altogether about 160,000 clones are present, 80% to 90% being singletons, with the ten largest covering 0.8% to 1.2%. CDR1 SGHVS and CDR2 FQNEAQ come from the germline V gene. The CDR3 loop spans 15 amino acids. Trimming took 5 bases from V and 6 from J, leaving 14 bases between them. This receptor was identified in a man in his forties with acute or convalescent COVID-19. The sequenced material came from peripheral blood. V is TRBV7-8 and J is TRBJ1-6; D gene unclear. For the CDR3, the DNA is TGTGCCAGCAGCCCTGCAGGTGGAGGTAATTCACCCCTCCACTTT. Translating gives CASSPAGGGNSPLHF.